The present T cell receptor (beta chain) was sequenced within a study of blood T cell repertoires in COVID-19. On the study more broadly: T cells, B-cell-depleted T cells, or PBMCs supplied cDNA or gDNA.

The data were produced by immunoSEQ multiplex PCR, yet TCRdb's version contains in-frame clones alone and is incomplete. Among approximately 170,000 clones listed, less than 85% were seen once. The specimen was peripheral blood. This clonotype was sampled from a woman aged 80 or older with active or convalescent COVID-19.

CDR3 nucleotides: TGTGCCAGCAGCGTAGCTAGAGGCGGCGATAATTCACCCCTCCACTTT. Its protein product is CASSVARGGDNSPLHF. The chain joins TRBV9 to TRBJ1-6; no definite D call. V was cut by 0 bases and J by 5 bases, with 12 bases left in between. This CDR3 spans 16 amino acids. Per the germline V gene, CDR1 is SGDLS and CDR2 is YYNGEE.